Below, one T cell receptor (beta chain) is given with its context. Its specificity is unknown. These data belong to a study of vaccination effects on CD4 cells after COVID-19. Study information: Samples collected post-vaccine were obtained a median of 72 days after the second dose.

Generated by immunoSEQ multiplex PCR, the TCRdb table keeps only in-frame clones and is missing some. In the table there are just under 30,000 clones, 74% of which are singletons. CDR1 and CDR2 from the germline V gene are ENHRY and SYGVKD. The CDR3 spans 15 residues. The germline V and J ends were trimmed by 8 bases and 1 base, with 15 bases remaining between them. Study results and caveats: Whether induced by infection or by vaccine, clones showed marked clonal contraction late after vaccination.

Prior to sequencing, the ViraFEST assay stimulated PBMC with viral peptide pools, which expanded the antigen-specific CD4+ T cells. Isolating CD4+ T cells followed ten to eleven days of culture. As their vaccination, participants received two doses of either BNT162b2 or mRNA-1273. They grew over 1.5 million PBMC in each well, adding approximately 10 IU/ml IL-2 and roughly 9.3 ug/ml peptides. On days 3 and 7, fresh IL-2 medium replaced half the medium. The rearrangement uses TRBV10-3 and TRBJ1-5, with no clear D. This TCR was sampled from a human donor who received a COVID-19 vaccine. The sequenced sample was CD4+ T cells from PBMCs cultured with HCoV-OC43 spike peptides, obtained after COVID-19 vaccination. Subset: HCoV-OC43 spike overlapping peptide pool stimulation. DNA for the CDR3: TGTGCCATCCGCCCTAGTGGGGAAAGCAATCAGCCCCAGCATTTT. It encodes CAIRPSGESNQPQHF.